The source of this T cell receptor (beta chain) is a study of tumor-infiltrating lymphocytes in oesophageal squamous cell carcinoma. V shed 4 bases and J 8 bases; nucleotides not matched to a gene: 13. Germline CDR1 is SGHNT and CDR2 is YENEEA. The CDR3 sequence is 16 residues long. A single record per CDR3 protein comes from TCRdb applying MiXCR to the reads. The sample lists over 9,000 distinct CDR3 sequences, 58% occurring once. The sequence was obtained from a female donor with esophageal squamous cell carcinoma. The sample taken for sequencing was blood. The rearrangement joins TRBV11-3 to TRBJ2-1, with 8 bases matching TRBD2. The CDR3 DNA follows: TGTGCCAGCAGCTACATTAGCAGCGGGAGAAACGATGAGCAGTTCTTC. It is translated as CASSYISSGRNDEQFF.